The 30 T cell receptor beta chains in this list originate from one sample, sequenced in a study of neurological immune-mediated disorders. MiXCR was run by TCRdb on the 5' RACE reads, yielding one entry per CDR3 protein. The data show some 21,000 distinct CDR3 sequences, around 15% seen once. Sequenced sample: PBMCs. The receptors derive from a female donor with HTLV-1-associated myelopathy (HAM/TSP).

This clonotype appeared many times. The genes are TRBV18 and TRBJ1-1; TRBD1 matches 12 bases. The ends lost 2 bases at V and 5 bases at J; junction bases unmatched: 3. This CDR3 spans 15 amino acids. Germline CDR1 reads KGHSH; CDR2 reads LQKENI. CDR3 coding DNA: TGTGCCAGCTCACCAAAGGGACAGGGGGCTACTGAAGCTTTCTTT. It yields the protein CASSPKGQGATEAFF.

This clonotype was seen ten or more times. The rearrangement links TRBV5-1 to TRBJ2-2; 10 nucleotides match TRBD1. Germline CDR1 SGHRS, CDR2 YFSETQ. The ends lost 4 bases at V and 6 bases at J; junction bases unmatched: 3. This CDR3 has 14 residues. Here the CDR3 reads CASSGTGDAGELFF. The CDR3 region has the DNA TGCGCCAGCAGCGGGACAGGGGATGCCGGGGAGCTGTTTTTT.

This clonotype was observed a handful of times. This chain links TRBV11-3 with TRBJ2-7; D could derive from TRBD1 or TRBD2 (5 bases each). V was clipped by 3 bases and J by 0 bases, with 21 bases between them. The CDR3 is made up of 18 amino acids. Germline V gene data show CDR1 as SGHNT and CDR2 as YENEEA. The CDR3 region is CASSFSLNPAGSSYEQYF. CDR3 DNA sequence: TGTGCCAGCAGCTTCAGCCTAAACCCGGCAGGGAGCTCCTACGAGCAGTACTTC.

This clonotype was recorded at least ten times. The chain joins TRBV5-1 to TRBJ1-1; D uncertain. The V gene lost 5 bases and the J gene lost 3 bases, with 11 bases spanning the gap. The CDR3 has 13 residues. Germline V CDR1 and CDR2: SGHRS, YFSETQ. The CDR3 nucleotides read TGCGCCAGCAGGTGGGGAGTCGACACTGAAGCTTTCTTT. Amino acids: CASRWGVDTEAFF.

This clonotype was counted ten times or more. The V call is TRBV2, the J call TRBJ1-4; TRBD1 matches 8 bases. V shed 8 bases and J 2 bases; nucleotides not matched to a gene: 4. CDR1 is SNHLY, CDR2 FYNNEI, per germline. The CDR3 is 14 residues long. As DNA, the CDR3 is TGTGCCAGCGAGACAGGGGTCACTAATGAAAAACTGTTTTTT. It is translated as CASETGVTNEKLFF.

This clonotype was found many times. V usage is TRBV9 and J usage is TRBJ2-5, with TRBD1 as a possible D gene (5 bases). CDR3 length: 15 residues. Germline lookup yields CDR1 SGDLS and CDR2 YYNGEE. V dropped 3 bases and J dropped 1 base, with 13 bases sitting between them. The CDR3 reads CASSASGFLQETQYF. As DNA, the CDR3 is TGTGCCAGCAGCGCCTCAGGGTTCCTCCAAGAGACCCAGTACTTC.

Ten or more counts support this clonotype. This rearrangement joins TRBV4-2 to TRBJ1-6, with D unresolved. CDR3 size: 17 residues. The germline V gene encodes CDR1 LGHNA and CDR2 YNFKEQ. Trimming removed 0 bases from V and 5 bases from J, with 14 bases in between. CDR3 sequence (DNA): TGTGCCAGCAGCCAAGATGCCCTGTCCGCCAATAATTCACCCCTCCACTTT. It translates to CASSQDALSANNSPLHF.

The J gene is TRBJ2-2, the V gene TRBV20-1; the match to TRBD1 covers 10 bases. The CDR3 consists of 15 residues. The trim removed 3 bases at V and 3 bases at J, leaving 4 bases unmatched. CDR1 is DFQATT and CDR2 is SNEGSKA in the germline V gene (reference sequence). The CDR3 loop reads CSARGTGADTGELFF. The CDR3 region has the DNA TGCAGTGCTAGGGGGACAGGGGCGGACACCGGGGAGCTGTTTTTT.

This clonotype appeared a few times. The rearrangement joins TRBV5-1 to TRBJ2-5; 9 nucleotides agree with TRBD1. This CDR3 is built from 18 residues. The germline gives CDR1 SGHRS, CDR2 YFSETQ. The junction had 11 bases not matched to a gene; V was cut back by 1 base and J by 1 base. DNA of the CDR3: TGCGCCAGCAGCTTGTATACAGGGGGCGATGGGGCCCAAGAGACCCAGTACTTC. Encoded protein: CASSLYTGGDGAQETQYF.

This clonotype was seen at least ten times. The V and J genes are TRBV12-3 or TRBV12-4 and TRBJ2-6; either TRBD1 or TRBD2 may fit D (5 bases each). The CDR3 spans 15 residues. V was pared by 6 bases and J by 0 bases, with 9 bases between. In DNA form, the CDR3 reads TGTGCCAGCAGGGAGAGGGGCTCTGGGGCCAACGTCCTGACTTTC. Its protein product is CASRERGSGANVLTF.

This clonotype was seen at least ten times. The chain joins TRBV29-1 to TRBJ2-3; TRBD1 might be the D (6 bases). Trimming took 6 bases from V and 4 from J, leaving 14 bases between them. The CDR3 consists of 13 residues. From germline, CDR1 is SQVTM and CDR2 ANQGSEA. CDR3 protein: CSVQRQGSDTQYF. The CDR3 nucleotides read TGCAGCGTCCAACGGCAGGGGTCAGATACGCAGTATTTT.

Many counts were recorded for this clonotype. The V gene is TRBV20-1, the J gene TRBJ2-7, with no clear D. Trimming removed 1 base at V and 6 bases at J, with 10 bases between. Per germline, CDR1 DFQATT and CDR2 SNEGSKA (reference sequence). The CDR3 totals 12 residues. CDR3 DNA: TGCAGTGCTAGAGTCCCACTCGGCGAGCAGTACTTC. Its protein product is CSARVPLGEQYF.

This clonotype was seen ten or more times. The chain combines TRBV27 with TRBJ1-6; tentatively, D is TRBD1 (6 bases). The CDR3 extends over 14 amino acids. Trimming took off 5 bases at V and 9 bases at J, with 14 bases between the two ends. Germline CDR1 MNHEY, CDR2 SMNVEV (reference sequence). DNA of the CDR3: TGTGCCAGCAGTCTCTGGGGAGGGGGTTCACCCCTCCACTTT. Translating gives CASSLWGGGSPLHF.

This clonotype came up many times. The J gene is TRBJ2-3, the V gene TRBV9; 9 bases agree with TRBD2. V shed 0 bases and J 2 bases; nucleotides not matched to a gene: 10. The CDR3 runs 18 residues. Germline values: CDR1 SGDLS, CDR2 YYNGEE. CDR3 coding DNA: TGTGCCAGCAGCGTAGTAGCGGGAGCCGAGGGGGTCACAGATACGCAGTATTTT. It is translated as CASSVVAGAEGVTDTQYF.

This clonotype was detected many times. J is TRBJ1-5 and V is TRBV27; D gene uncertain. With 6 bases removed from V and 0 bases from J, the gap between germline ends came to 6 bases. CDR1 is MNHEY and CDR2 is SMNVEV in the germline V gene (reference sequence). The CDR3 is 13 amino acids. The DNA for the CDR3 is TGTGCCAGCAGCCCATATAGCAATCAGCCCCAGCATTTT. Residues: CASSPYSNQPQHF.

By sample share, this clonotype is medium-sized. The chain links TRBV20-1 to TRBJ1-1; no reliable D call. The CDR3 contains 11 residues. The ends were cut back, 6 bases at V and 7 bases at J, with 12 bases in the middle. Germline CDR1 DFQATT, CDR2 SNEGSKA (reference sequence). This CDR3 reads CSAAMGGEAFF. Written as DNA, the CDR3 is TGCAGTGCGGCTATGGGTGGTGAAGCTTTCTTT.

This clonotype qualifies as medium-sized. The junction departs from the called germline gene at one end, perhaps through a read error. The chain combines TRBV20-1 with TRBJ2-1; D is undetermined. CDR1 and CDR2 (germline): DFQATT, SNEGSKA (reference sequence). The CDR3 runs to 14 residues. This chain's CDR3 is CSARDQRAYNEQFF. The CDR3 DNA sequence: TGCAGTGCCAGAGACCAGCGCGCGTACAATGAGCAGTTCTTC.

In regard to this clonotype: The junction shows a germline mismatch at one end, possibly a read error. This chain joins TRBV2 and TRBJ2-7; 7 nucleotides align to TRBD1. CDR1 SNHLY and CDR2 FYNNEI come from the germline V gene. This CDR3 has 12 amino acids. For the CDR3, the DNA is TGTGACAGCAGGGGGACGGATCACGAGCAGTACTTC. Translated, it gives CDSRGTDHEQYF.

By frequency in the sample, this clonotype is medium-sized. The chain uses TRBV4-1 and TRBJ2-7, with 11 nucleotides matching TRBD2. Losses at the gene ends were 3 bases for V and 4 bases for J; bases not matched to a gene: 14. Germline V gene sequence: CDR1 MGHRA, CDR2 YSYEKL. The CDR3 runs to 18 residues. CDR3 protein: CASSQGGIGTSGKYEQYF. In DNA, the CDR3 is TGCGCCAGCAGCCAGGGGGGGATTGGGACTAGCGGAAAGTACGAGCAGTACTTC.

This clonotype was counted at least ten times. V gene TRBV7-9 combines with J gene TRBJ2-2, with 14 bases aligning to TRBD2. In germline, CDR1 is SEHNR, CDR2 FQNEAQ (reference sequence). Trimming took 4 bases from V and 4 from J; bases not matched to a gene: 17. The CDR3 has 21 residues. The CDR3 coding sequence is TGTGCCAGCAGCTCGCTACGCGGGACTAGCGGGGGCGCCATGGGCACCGGGGAGCTGTTTTTT. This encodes CASSSLRGTSGGAMGTGELFF. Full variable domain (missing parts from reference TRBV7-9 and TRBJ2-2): DTGVSQNPRHKITKRGQNVTFRCDPISEHNRLYWYRQTLGQGPEFLTYFQNEAQLEKSRLLSDRFSAERPKGSFSTLEIQRTEQGDSAMYLCASSSLRGTSGGAMGTGELFFGEGSRLTVL.

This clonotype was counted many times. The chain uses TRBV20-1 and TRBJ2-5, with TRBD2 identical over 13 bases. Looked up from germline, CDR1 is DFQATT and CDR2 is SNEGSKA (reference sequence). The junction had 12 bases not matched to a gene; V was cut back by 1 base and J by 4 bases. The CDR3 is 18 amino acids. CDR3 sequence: CSARGDGLAGESGETQYF. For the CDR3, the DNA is TGCAGTGCTAGAGGGGACGGACTAGCGGGAGAATCAGGAGAGACCCAGTACTTC.

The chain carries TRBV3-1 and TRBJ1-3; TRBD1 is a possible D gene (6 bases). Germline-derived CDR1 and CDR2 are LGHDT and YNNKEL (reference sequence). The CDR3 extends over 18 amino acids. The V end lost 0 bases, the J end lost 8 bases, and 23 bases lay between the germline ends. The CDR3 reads CASSQDQTGDRYTDTIYF. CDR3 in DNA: TGTGCCAGCAGCCAAGATCAGACAGGTGACAGGTACACTGACACCATATATTTT.

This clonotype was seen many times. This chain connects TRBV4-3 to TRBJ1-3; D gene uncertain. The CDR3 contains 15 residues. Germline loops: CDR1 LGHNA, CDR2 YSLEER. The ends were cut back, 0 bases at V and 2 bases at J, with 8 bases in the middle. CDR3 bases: TGCGCCAGCAGCCAAGATTATCAGACTGGAAACACCATATATTTT. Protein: CASSQDYQTGNTIYF.

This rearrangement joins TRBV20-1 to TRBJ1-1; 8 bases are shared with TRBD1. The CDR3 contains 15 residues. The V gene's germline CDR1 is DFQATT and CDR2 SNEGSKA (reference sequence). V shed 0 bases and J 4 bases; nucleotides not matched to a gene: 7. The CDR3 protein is CSARDRTGPVTEAFF. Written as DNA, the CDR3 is TGCAGTGCTAGAGATCGGACAGGGCCAGTCACTGAAGCTTTCTTT.

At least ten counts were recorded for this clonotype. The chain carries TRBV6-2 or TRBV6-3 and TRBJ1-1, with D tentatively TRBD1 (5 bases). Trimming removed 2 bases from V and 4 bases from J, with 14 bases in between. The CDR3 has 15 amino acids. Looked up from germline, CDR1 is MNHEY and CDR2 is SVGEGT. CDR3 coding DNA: TGTGCCAGCAGTTACAAAAGGGGCGCGGGCACTGAAGCTTTCTTT. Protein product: CASSYKRGAGTEAFF.

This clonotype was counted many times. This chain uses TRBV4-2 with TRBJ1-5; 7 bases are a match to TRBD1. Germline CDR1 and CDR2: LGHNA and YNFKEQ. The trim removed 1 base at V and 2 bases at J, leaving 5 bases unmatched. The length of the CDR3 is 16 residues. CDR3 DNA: TGTGCCAGCAGCCAAGGGGAGGGGGCCGGCAATCAGCCCCAGCATTTT. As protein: CASSQGEGAGNQPQHF.

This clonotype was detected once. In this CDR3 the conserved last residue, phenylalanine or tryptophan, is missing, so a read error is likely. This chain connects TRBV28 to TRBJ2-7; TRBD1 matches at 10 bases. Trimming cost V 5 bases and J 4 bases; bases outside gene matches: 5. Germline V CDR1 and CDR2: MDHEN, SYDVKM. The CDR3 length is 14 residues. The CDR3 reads CASSVPGQGYEQYI. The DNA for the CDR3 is TGTGCCAGCAGTGTACCGGGACAGGGGTACGAGCAGTACATC.

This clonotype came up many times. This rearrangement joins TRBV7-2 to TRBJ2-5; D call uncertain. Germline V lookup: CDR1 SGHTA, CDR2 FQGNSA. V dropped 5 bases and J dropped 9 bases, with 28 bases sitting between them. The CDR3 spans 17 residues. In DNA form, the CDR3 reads TGTGCCAGCAGCCCCAACTTAACCTTTTGGTCTAATGGGGCCCAGTACTTC. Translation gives CASSPNLTFWSNGAQYF.

The CDR3 DNA is TGTGCCAGCAGCCAAGATCCCCGCTGGGTAGCGGGGGCCCGGGGGACCGGGGAGCTGTTTTTT. It yields the protein CASSQDPRWVAGARGTGELFF. V and J are TRBV3-1 and TRBJ2-2, with TRBD2 matching over 9 bases. There are 21 residues in the CDR3. V shed 0 bases, J shed 5 bases, and the junction held 19 bases outside the gene matches. Germline CDR1 reads LGHDT; CDR2 reads YNNKEL (reference sequence).

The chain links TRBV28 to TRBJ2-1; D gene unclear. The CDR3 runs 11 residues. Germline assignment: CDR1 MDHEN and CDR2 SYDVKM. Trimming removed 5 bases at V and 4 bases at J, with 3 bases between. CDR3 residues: CASSTYNEQFF. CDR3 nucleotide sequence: TGTGCCAGCAGTACGTACAATGAGCAGTTCTTC.